The present T cell receptor beta chain was sequenced within a study of cytomegalovirus exposure and HLA in healthy donors. General study points: A link between a missense DCLRE1C variant and TCR beta V- and J-gene trimming emerged from a later analysis.

13 Jbeta primers and 60 Vbeta primers were used for the PCR. Under the authors' procedure: A follow-up analysis tallied about 80 million unique TCR beta chains, roughly 11 million shared. Generated by immunoSEQ multiplex PCR, the TCRdb table keeps only in-frame clones and is missing some. The V and J calls and clone size were taken over from that table, and D and trimming were inferred from the DNA. Of fewer than 200,000 clones listed, roughly 13% are singletons. The sample holds a few counts of this clone. No antigen is known for it. Sequencing used PBMCs. This TCR was recovered from a man aged 50 or older in good health and CMV-seropositive.

The CDR3 region has the DNA TGTGCCAGTAGTCCCACAGGGGCGTTGGTAACTGAAGCTTTCTTT. Residues: CASSPTGALVTEAFF. The V and J genes are TRBV19 and TRBJ1-1; 7 bases are a match to TRBD1. The CDR3 covers 15 residues. CDR1 LNHDA and CDR2 SQIVND come from the germline V gene (reference sequence). The V segment lost 5 bases and the J segment 5 bases; nucleotides outside the gene matches: 11.